This T cell receptor beta chain was captured by sequencing in a study of control samples from healthy donors and cancer patients. Clones were sequenced by immunoSEQ multiplex PCR, and TCRdb holds only the in-frame ones, with some missing. This sample has roughly 100,000 clones, with around 89% found just once. This clone was seen a single time. The TCR originated in a man aged 55 to 70 with lung cancer. Sequencing input: PBMCs.

The CDR3 is CATSEGGQGTNQPQHF. DNA of the CDR3: TGTGCCACCAGTGAGGGGGGACAGGGTACGAATCAGCCCCAGCATTTT. This chain links TRBV24-1 with TRBJ1-5; 9 bases line up with TRBD1. Germline loops: CDR1 KGHDR, CDR2 SFDVKD. The CDR3 is made up of 16 amino acids. V was clipped by 4 bases and J by 4 bases; unmatched bases: 7.